One sample yielded the 14 T cell receptor beta chains listed below, sequenced in a study of monozygotic twins with inflammatory bowel disease. TCRdb re-called the 5' RACE reads; one entry per CDR3 protein, DNA not given. This table holds about 210,000 distinct CDR3 sequences. Input material: blood. The source of these receptors is a human donor with ulcerative colitis or Crohn's disease, or a healthy co-twin of an affected twin (not recorded which).

Here the CDR3 reads CASSPSSIRTANYGYTF. The chain uses TRBV12-3 or TRBV12-4 and TRBJ1-2. CDR3 size: 17 residues.

The rearrangement joins TRBV5-6 to TRBJ2-7; TCRdb indicates TRBD1, and absent DNA this call remains unverified. In germline, CDR1 is SGHDT, CDR2 YYEEEE. This CDR3 has 12 amino acids. The chain's CDR3 is CASSLGVYEQYF.

The chain carries TRBV29-1 and TRBJ1-1; TCRdb's D call, TRBD1, is unchecked because there is no DNA. The CDR3 covers 13 residues. The germline V gene has CDR1 SQVTM and CDR2 ANQGSEA. The CDR3 spells CSVARDRGTEAFF.

V and J are TRBV7-9 and TRBJ2-2; the D call of TRBD2 rests on TCRdb alone, since no DNA is present to check it. Germline CDR1 is SEHNR and CDR2 is FQNEAQ (reference sequence). The CDR3 totals 15 residues. The CDR3 loop is CASSFGGLNTGELFF.

V gene TRBV10-3 combines with J gene TRBJ2-7. Germline V gives CDR1 ENHRY, CDR2 SYGVKD. The CDR3 is made up of 14 amino acids. CDR3 protein: CAISESRFYYEQYF.

This sequence joins TRBV7-6 and TRBJ1-2; the TCRdb call, TRBD1, lacks DNA for checking. CDR1 is SGHVS, CDR2 FNYEAQ, per germline. The length of the CDR3 is 15 residues. Here the CDR3 reads CASSLQATGGGGYTF.

The chain couples TRBV5-1 to TRBJ2-2; TCRdb gives TRBD1 as the D gene, but with no DNA this cannot be confirmed. The germline CDR1 and CDR2 sequences are SGHRS and YFSETQ. The CDR3 runs to 16 residues. This CDR3 reads CASSDSGTGETGELFF.

The chain uses TRBV20-1 and TRBJ1-6; TCRdb calls TRBD1, which cannot be checked without DNA. Germline CDR1 and CDR2: DFQATT and SNEGSKA (reference sequence). The CDR3 is made up of 15 amino acids. The CDR3 here is CSAPPGQGDNSPLHF.

V is TRBV6-1 and J is TRBJ2-1; TCRdb's D call, TRBD2, is unchecked because there is no DNA. Germline CDR1 MNHNS, CDR2 SASEGT. There are 13 residues in the CDR3. CDR3 sequence: CASSGEGHNEQFF.

The chain combines TRBV4-1 with TRBJ2-7; TCRdb names TRBD1, which stays unverified in the absence of DNA. The CDR3 loop spans 16 amino acids. CDR1 is MGHRA and CDR2 is YSYEKL in the germline V gene. The CDR3 sequence is CASSQAWTGNGNEQYF.

The chain uses TRBV7-6 and TRBJ1-2. This CDR3 has 13 amino acids. Germline V gene lookup returns CDR1 SGHVS and CDR2 FNYEAQ. The CDR3 loop is CASSLNTNYGYTF. Variable domain in full (rest from reference TRBV7-6 and TRBJ1-2): GAGVSQSPRYKVTKRGQDVALRCDPISGHVSLYWYRQALGQGPEFLTYFNYEAQQDKSGLPNDRFSAERPEGSISTLTIQRTEQRDSAMYRCASSLNTNYGYTFGSGTRLTVV.

This chain links TRBV7-8 with TRBJ2-7; without DNA, the TCRdb call of TRBD1 cannot be checked. The V gene's germline CDR1 is SGHVS and CDR2 FQNEAQ. The length of the CDR3 is 16 residues. The CDR3 loop is CASSLEGQGAAYEQYF. The full variable domain, its missing parts supplied by reference TRBV7-8 and TRBJ2-7, is GAGVSQSPRYKVAKRGQDVALRCDPISGHVSLFWYQQALGQGPEFLTYFQNEAQLDKSGLPSDRFFAERPEGSVSTLKIQRTQQEDSAVYLCASSLEGQGAAYEQYFGPGTRLTVT.

The chain links TRBV12-3 or TRBV12-4 to TRBJ2-3. This CDR3 has 12 amino acids. The CDR3: CASSLGTDTQYF.

The rearrangement links TRBV10-3 to TRBJ2-3. The CDR3 is made up of 16 amino acids. Per germline, CDR1 ENHRY and CDR2 SYGVKD. The CDR3 spells CAISESSGKGTDTQYF.